Presented here are 14 T cell receptor beta chains from one specimen sequenced in a study of blood T cell repertoires in COVID-19. Here immunoSEQ multiplex PCR was the method, and the copy in TCRdb shows in-frame clones only, minus some. Here the sample spans about 360,000 clones, more than 65% being singletons. The sample comprised peripheral blood. Every receptor here comes from a human donor with acute or convalescent COVID-19. The donor label of this sample is uncertain.

This clone was observed a single time. The CDR3 sequence is CASSLAAGGEQFF. In nucleotides, the CDR3 is TGCGCCAGCAGCTTGGCCGCCGGCGGTGAGCAGTTCTTC. The rearrangement uses TRBV5-1 and TRBJ2-1, with D unclear. CDR1 and CDR2 (germline): SGHRS, YFSETQ. CDR3 length: 13 amino acids. Trimming pared 0 bases from V and 9 bases from J, leaving 10 bases between.

There are a few counts of this clone. The CDR3 DNA follows: TGTGCCAGCAGCCAAGTAGGCACAGGGAACTATGGCTACACCTTC. This codes for CASSQVGTGNYGYTF. V usage is TRBV3-1 (or the pseudogene TRBV3-2) and J usage is TRBJ1-2, with D possibly being TRBD1 (6 bases). The CDR3 sequence is 15 residues long. Germline values: CDR1 LGHDT, CDR2 YNNKEL (reference sequence). V was cut by 1 base and J by 2 bases, with 11 bases left in between.

The rearrangement joins TRBV9 to TRBJ1-1; D remains ambiguous. Trimming took off 4 bases at V and 3 bases at J, with 7 bases between the two ends. The CDR3 spans 12 residues. CDR1 and CDR2 (germline): SGDLS, YYNGEE. The CDR3 nucleotides read TGTGCCAGCAGCTCCAGATACACTGAAGCTTTCTTT. It is translated as CASSSRYTEAFF.

The chain couples TRBV7-9 to TRBJ2-7, with 7 bases lining up with TRBD1. This CDR3 has 16 amino acids. The V gene end was trimmed by 4 bases and the J gene end by 3 bases; junction bases not matched to a gene: 12. CDR1 and CDR2 (germline): SEHNR, FQNEAQ (reference sequence). The CDR3 loop reads CASSSPHTGQFYEQYF. CDR3 bases: TGTGCCAGCAGCTCACCCCACACGGGACAGTTCTACGAGCAGTACTTC.

This clone was detected once. The chain has TRBV6-5 and TRBJ1-2; tentatively, D is TRBD1 (5 bases). V lost 6 bases and J lost 0, with 14 bases in between. The CDR3 runs to 15 residues. CDR1 and CDR2 from the germline V gene are MNHEY and SVGAGI. The CDR3 protein is CASRPGMNSNYGYTF. Here the CDR3 DNA reads TGTGCCAGCAGGCCAGGGATGAATTCTAACTATGGCTACACCTTC.

V gene TRBV5-6 combines with J gene TRBJ2-3, with 12 positions matching TRBD1. The CDR3 is made up of 17 amino acids. The germline CDR1 and CDR2 sequences are SGHDT and YYEEEE. Trimming took 0 bases from V and 5 from J; bases not matched to a gene: 7. The CDR3 DNA follows: TGTGCCAGCAGCTTGGATTGGGACAGGGGGCGGAAAGATACGCAGTATTTT. Protein product: CASSLDWDRGRKDTQYF.

The gene calls are TRBV4-2 and TRBJ1-1; D may be TRBD1 (6 bases). This CDR3 contains 13 residues. Trimming pared 7 bases from V and 5 bases from J, leaving 14 bases between. Germline V gene data show CDR1 as LGHNA and CDR2 as YNFKEQ. The CDR3 nucleotides are TGTGCCAGCAAGAAACAGGGTTATACTGAAGCTTTCTTT. The encoded protein is CASKKQGYTEAFF.

The rearrangement links TRBV18 to TRBJ2-5, with TRBD1 as a possible D gene (5 bases). Germline values: CDR1 KGHSH, CDR2 LQKENI. Trimming left V 6 bases short and J 3 bases short, with 11 bases between. CDR3 length: 13 amino acids. The CDR3 region has the DNA TGTGCCAGCTCCCAGGGTTGGGAAGAGACCCAGTACTTC. Translated: CASSQGWEETQYF.

Comments on this clone: The same CDR3 also results from other DNA sequences found in this sample. The genes are TRBV18 and TRBJ1-4; tentatively, D is TRBD1 (5 bases). The CDR3 sequence is 13 residues long. Trimming cost V 4 bases and J 2 bases, with 5 bases left between them. The V gene's germline CDR1 is KGHSH and CDR2 LQKENI. Here the CDR3 DNA reads TGTGCCAGCTCACGGGGCACTAATGAAAAACTGTTTTTT. Its translation is CASSRGTNEKLFF.

J is TRBJ2-1 and V is TRBV29-1, with D possibly matching TRBD2 (6 bases). The CDR3 runs to 15 residues. Trimming stripped 4 bases from V and 4 bases from J, with 17 bases between. In germline, CDR1 is SQVTM, CDR2 ANQGSEA. The CDR3 spells CSVAPLGGKYNEQFF. The CDR3 DNA reads TGCAGCGTTGCCCCTTTGGGCGGGAAATACAATGAGCAGTTCTTC.

This clone was seen only a few times. The chain couples TRBV30 to TRBJ2-6, with D possibly matching TRBD1 (6 bases). Trimming took 0 bases from V and 2 from J, leaving 8 bases between them. Per germline, CDR1 GTSNPN and CDR2 SVGIG (reference sequence). The CDR3 spans 15 residues. The CDR3 DNA sequence: TGTGCCTGGAGTGTCTACAGGGCTGGGGCCAACGTCCTGACTTTC. Amino acids: CAWSVYRAGANVLTF.

V usage is TRBV6-2 or TRBV6-3 and J usage is TRBJ2-1, with 10 bases matching TRBD2. Trimming at V came to 0 bases and at J to 3 bases, leaving 8 bases not matched to a gene. The CDR3 is 18 amino acids. CDR1 and CDR2 from the germline V gene are MNHEY and SVGEGT. The CDR3 loop is CASSYSRTSGGDYNEQFF. The CDR3 DNA follows: TGTGCCAGCAGTTACTCAAGGACTAGCGGAGGGGACTACAATGAGCAGTTCTTC.

This chain connects TRBV5-1 to TRBJ1-2; 9 positions match TRBD1. V was clipped by 3 bases and J by 5 bases; unmatched bases: 17. This CDR3 region has 18 residues. Germline CDR1 reads SGHRS; CDR2 reads YFSETQ. The CDR3 nucleotides read TGCGCCAGCAGCTCATTCCCCCCCAGACAGGGGGTGTGGTATGGCTACACCTTC. This translates into CASSSFPPRQGVWYGYTF.

The chain is built from TRBV4-2 and TRBJ2-3, with TRBD2 as a possible D gene (5 bases). Trimming shortened V by 1 base and J by 3 bases, and 14 bases separated the two germline ends. Per germline, CDR1 LGHNA and CDR2 YNFKEQ. The CDR3 is 16 residues long. The CDR3 here is CASSQARTGYTDTQYF. CDR3 nucleotides: TGTGCCAGCAGCCAAGCGAGAACGGGGTATACAGATACGCAGTATTTT.